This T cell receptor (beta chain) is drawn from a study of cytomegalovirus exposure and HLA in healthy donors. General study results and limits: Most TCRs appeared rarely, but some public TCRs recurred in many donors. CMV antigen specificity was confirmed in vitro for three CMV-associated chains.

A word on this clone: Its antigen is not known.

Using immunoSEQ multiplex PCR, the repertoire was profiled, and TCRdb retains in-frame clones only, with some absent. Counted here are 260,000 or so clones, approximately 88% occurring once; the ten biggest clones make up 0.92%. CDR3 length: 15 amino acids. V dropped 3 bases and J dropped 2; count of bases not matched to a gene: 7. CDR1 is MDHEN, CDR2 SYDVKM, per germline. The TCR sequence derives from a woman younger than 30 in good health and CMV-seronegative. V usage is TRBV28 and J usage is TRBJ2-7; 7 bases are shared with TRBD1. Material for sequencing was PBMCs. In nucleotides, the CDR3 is TGTGCCAGCAGTTTGGACCGGGACAGAGCCTACGAGCAGTACTTC. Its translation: CASSLDRDRAYEQYF.